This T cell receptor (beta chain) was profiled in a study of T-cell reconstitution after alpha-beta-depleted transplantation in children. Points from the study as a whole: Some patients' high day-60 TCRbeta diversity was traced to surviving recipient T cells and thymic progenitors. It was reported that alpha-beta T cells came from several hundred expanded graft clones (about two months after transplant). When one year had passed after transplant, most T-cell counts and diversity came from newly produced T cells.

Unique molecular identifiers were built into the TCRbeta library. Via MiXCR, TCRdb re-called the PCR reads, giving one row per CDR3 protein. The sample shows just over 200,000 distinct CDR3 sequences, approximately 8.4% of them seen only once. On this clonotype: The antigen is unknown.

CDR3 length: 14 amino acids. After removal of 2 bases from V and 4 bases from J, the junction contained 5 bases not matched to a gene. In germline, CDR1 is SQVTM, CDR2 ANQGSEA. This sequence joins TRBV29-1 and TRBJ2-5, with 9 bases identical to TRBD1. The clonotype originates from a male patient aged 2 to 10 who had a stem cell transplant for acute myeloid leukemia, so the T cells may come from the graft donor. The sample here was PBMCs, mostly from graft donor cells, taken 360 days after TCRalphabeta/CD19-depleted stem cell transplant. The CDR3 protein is CSVESLDRGETQYF. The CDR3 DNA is TGCAGCGTTGAAAGTTTGGACAGGGGAGAGACCCAGTACTTC.